This note documents a single TCR beta chain sequence. The data were obtained in a study of control samples from healthy donors and cancer patients. TCRdb's table, derived via immunoSEQ multiplex PCR, lists solely in-frame clones and lacks some. The sample records 75,000 to 95,000 clones, more than 70% being singletons. The germline V gene encodes CDR1 SGHDT and CDR2 YYEEEE. The CDR3 loop spans 15 amino acids. V lost 3 bases to trimming and J lost 6 bases, with 15 bases between them. Material for sequencing was blood. V and J are TRBV5-6 and TRBJ2-2, with D possibly matching TRBD2 (6 bases). The receptor was isolated from a woman aged 45-60 years in good health. This CDR3 reads CASSYGTGVPGELFF. CDR3 DNA: TGTGCCAGCAGCTATGGAACGGGGGTCCCCGGGGAGCTGTTTTTT.